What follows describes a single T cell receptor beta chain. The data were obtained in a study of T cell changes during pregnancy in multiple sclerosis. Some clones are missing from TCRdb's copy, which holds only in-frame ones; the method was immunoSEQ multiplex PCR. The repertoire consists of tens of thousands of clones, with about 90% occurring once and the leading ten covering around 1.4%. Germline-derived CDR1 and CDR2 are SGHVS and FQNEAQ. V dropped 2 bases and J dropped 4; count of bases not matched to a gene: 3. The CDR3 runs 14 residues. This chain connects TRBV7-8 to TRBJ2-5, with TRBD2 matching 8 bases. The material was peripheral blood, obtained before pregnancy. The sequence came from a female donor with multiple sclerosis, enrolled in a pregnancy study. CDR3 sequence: CASSLSRGGETQYF. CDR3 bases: TGTGCCAGCAGCTTATCCCGGGGGGGAGAGACCCAGTACTTC.